This TCR beta chain came from a study of T-cell memory formation after mild COVID-19. The overall study: The study found TCR clusters largely donor specific. General observations from the study: From day 15 to 85, contracting clones were balanced between CD4 and CD8, whereas later expanders leaned toward CD4+. Some clones that responded turned up in pre-infection memory, which suggests that cross-reactive memory joined in.

From 5'RACE with constant-segment primers came TCR alpha and TCR beta cDNA libraries that carried sample barcodes and UMIs. MiXCR, applied by TCRdb to the 5' RACE reads, yields one record per CDR3 protein. This sample yields tens of thousands of distinct CDR3 sequences, of which over 6.5% are seen a single time; about 0.8% belongs to the top ten. The germline CDR1 and CDR2 sequences are SGDLS and YYNGEE. The CDR3 runs 13 residues. Trimming left V 0 bases short and J 5 bases short, with 5 bases between. This clonotype was detected many times. What it binds is unknown. This sequence joins TRBV9 and TRBJ2-2; D is undetermined. The source is an adult who had mild COVID-19 (a few samples of this study predate the infection). Cell type and time point are not known. The material sequenced was PBMCs or a T cell subset sorted from them (not recorded which). The CDR3, as DNA: TGTGCCAGCAGCGTAGTGGAGACCGGGGAGCTGTTTTTT. Protein: CASSVVETGELFF.